Given below is one T cell receptor (beta chain) in context. Original analysis: It was from reference gene primer amplification that nucleated cell counts were estimated. The data were produced by immunoSEQ multiplex PCR, yet TCRdb's version contains in-frame clones alone and is incomplete. The V and J calls and clone size are taken from that table; D and trimming were inferred from the DNA. The sample contains 300,000 to 350,000 clones, 80% to 90% of which appear only once. This entry comes from a study of blood T cell repertoires in COVID-19. Study as a whole: Samples taken during acute and convalescent COVID-19 were collected in the United States, Italy and Spain. From T cells, B-cell-depleted T cells, or PBMCs came the material, which was cDNA or gDNA.

The CDR3 runs to 16 residues. The V gene lost 5 bases and the J gene lost 2 bases, with 17 bases spanning the gap. In germline, CDR1 is SEHNR, CDR2 FQNEAQ (reference sequence). The source of this sequence is a man younger than 45 who had recovered from COVID-19. V usage is TRBV7-9 and J usage is TRBJ2-3, with D possibly matching TRBD2 (6 bases). Sequencing input: PBMCs or T cells enriched from blood (not recorded which). The CDR3 loop is CASSRRVEGPTDTQYF. The DNA for the CDR3 is TGTGCCAGCAGCCGAAGAGTGGAGGGCCCCACAGATACGCAGTATTTT.